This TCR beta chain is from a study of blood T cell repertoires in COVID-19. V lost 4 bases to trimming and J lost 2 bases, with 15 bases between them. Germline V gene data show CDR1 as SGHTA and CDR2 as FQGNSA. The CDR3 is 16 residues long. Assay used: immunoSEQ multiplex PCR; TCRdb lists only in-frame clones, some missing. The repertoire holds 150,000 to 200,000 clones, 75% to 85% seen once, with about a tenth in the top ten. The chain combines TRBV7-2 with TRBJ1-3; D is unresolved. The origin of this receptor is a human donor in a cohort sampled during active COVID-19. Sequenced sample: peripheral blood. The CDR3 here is CASSSVQGLAGNTIYF. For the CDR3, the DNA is TGTGCCAGCAGCTCCGTCCAAGGACTAGCTGGAAACACCATATATTTT.